The present entry profiles one TCR beta chain with its context. The target antigen is unknown. Other DNA sequences of this sample code for an identical CDR3. TCRdb keeps only in-frame clones here, not all; method: immunoSEQ multiplex PCR. The table shows around 2.3 million clones, with roughly 95% occurring only once. These data come from a study of shared clonotypes between healthy human individuals. Study results and limitations: An effect of sequencing depth on clonotype sharing among donors was expected.

The length of the CDR3 is 15 residues. The V gene lost 0 bases and the J gene lost 2 bases, with 10 bases spanning the gap. Germline V gene lookup returns CDR1 SGDLS and CDR2 YYNGEE. The chain recombines TRBV9 with TRBJ2-3, with D perhaps matching TRBD1 (6 bases). The sequence came from a man younger than 30 in good health. Material: naive CD4+ T cells sorted from blood. This sample's subset: CD45RA+ positively selected. The CDR3 loop is CASSVEGVPTDTQYF. The CDR3 DNA sequence: TGTGCCAGCAGCGTAGAGGGGGTCCCCACAGATACGCAGTATTTT.